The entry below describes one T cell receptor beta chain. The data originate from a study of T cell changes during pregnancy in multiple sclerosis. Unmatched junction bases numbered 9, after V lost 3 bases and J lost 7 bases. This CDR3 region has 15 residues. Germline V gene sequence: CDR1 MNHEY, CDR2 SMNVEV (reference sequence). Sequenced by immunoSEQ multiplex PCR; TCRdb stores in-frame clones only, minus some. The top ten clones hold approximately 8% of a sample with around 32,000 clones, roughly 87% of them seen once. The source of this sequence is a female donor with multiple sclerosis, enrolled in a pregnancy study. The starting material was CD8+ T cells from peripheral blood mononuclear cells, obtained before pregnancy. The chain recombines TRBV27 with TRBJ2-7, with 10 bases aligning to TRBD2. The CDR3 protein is CASSFLLAGAGEQYF. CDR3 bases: TGTGCCAGCAGTTTTCTCCTAGCGGGAGCGGGTGAGCAGTACTTC.